Here is one T cell receptor (beta chain) with its context. Its target is unknown. The sample is drawn from a study of OX40 agonist ivuxolimab in advanced cancers. Whole-study context: Three partial responders included one hepatocellular carcinoma patient and two cutaneous melanoma patients.

This CDR3 comprises 12 residues. The germline V gene has CDR1 MDHEN and CDR2 SYDVKM. Deletions cut 5 bases from V and 11 bases from J, with 13 bases between. The repertoire was sequenced with immunoSEQ multiplex PCR; TCRdb's copy has only in-frame clones and lacks some. The sample has around 14,000 clones; 70% to 75% are singletons. Study results and caveats: Low normalized clonal expansion also occurred in some nonresponding patients. Circulating CD4+ and CD8+ T cells showed clonal expansion by week 6 at 0.1 to 3.0 mg/kg.

The starting material was CD4+ or CD8+ T cells sorted from blood, obtained in a trial of the OX40 agonist ivuxolimab. This clonotype was obtained from an adult with an advanced solid tumor such as melanoma, head and neck, liver or kidney cancer. The V call is TRBV28, the J call TRBJ1-5; tentative D call: TRBD1 (6 bases). The CDR3 DNA sequence: TGTGCCAGCAGTGGACAGAGAGGCTCCCAGCATTTT. It translates to CASSGQRGSQHF.